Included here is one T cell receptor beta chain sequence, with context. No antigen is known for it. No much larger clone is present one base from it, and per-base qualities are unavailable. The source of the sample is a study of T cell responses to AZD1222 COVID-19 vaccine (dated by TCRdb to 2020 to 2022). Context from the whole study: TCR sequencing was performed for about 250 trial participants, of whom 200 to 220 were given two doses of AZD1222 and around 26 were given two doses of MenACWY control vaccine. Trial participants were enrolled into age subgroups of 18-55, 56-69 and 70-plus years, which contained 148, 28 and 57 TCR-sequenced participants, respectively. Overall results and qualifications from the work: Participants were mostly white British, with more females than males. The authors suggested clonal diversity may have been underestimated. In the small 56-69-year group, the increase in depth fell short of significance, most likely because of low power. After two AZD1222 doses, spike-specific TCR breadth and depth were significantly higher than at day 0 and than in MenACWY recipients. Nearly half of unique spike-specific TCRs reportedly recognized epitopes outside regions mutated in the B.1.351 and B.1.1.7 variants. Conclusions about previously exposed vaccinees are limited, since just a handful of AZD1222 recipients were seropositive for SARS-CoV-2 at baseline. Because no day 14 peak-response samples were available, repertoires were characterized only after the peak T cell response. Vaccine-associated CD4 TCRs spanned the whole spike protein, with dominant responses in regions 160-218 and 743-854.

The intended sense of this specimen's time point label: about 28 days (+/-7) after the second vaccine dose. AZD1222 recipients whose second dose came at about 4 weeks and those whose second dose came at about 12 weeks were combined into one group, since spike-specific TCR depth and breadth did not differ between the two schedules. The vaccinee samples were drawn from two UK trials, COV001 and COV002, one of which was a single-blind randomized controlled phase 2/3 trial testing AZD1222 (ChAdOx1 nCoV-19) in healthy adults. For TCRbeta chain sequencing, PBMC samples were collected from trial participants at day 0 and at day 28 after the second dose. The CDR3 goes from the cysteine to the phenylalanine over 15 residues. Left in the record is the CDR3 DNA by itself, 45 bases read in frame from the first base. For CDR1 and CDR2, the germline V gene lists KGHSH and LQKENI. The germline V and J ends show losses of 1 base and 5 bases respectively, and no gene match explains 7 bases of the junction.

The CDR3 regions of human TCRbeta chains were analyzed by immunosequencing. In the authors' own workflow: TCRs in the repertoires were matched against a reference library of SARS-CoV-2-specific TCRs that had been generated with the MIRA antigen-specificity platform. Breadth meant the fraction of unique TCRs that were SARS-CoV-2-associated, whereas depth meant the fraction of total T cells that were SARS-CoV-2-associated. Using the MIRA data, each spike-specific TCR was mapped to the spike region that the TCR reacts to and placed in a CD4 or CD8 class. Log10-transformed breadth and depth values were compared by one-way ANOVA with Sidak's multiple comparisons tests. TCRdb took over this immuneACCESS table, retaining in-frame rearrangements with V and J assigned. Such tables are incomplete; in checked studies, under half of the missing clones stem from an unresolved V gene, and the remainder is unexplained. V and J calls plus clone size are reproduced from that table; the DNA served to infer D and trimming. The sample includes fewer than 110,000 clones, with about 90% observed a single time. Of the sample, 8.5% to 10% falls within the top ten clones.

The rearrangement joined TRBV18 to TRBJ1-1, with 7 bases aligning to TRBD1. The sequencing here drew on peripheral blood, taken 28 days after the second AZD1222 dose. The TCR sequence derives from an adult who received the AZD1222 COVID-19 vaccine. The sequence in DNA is TGTGCCAGCTCACCACGAGGGGGCACGGGAACTGAAGCTTTCTTT. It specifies CASSPRGGTGTEAFF.